This record looks at one TCR beta chain sequence and its context. The junction shows a germline mismatch at one end, possibly a read error. Clones were sequenced by immunoSEQ multiplex PCR, and TCRdb holds only the in-frame ones, with some missing. This sample has 80,000 to 100,000 clones; roughly 93% occur once, and the top ten carry approximately 2%. This CDR3 has 16 residues. Germline assignment: CDR1 SGHRS and CDR2 YFSETQ. This record comes from a study of T cells in tuberculosis. Whole-study context: The T cells targeted glucose monomycolate, a mycobacterial lipid, via CD1B.

Sorting used thawed, overnight-rested PBMC stained with anti-CD3, a viability dye and GMM-loaded CD1B tetramer. The CD1B tetramers carried C32 glucose monomycolate purified from Rhodococcus equi. Before cryopreservation, the sorted PBMC lost their CD14-expressing monocytes. Whole-study results and caveats: The stringent gate may have excluded weak CD1B-GMM tetramer binders.

The TCR originated in an adult woman with latent tuberculosis. This chain uses TRBV5-1 with TRBJ2-6, with a possible D match to TRBD1 (6 bases). Sample: CD1b-GMM tetramer-negative cells sorted from PBMCs. In nucleotides, the CDR3 is TGCGCCAGCAGCTTGGTGCCGAATTCAGGGGCCAGCGTCCTGACTTTC. Translated, it gives CASSLVPNSGASVLTF.